A single sample gave rise to the 30 T cell receptor beta chains below, sequenced in a study of OX40 agonist ivuxolimab in advanced cancers. Assay: immunoSEQ multiplex PCR; the TCRdb copy retains only in-frame clones and omits some. The sample carries approximately 13,000 clones, about 84% recorded once. Sequenced here: CD4+ or CD8+ T cells sorted from blood, sampled in a trial of the OX40 agonist ivuxolimab. The receptors derive from an adult with an advanced solid tumor such as melanoma, head and neck, liver or kidney cancer.

The chain recombines TRBV19 with TRBJ1-2; D ambiguous. The V end was cut by 5 bases, the J end by 3 bases, with 16 bases between. Germline-derived CDR1 and CDR2 are LNHDA and SQIVND (reference sequence). This CDR3 region has 15 residues. CDR3 nucleotide sequence: TGTGCCAGTAGTTTTGGTCGTCTGGGAGACTATGGCTACACCTTC. Translated, it gives CASSFGRLGDYGYTF.

The chain carries TRBV27 and TRBJ2-1; D unclear. Deletions cut 4 bases from V and 12 bases from J, with 13 bases between. This CDR3 spans 12 amino acids. Germline values: CDR1 MNHEY, CDR2 SMNVEV (reference sequence). CDR3 coding DNA: TGTGCCAGCAGTTATCTGGGGTCGGGGCAGTTCTTC. Residues: CASSYLGSGQFF.

CDR3 nucleotides: TGTGCCAGCAGCGTAGAGGCGGGACAGGGGGCAAACATTCAGTACTTC. Protein: CASSVEAGQGANIQYF. V usage is TRBV9 and J usage is TRBJ2-4; 12 bases align to TRBD1. CDR1 SGDLS and CDR2 YYNGEE come from the germline V gene. The CDR3 has 16 amino acids. Trimming at V came to 0 bases and at J to 6 bases, leaving 4 bases not matched to a gene.

This clone showed up just once. The chain is built from TRBV29-1 and TRBJ2-7, with no clear D. CDR3 length: 11 amino acids. Between the trimmed V and J ends, which lost 4 bases and 7 bases, there was a span of 11 bases. CDR1 and CDR2 (germline): SQVTM, ANQGSEA. The CDR3 reads CSVAYEGEQYF. The CDR3, as DNA: TGCAGCGTTGCGTATGAAGGGGAGCAGTACTTC.

About this clone: The sample holds other DNA sequences that translate to the same CDR3. The chain uses TRBV6-5 and TRBJ2-7; D might be TRBD1 (5 bases). This CDR3 has 11 amino acids. Trimming left V 5 bases short and J 3 bases short, with 5 bases between. Germline loops: CDR1 MNHEY, CDR2 SVGAGI. The CDR3 DNA reads as TGTGCCAGCAGTGACAGCTACGAGCAGTACTTC. Residues: CASSDSYEQYF.

V and J are TRBV6-5 and TRBJ2-1, with 9 bases matching TRBD1. V was clipped by 0 bases and J by 9 bases; unmatched bases: 0. The germline CDR1 and CDR2 sequences are MNHEY and SVGAGI. The CDR3 has 13 amino acids. Here the CDR3 DNA reads TGTGCCAGCAGTTACTCGGACAGGGGTGAGCAGTTCTTC. Encoded protein: CASSYSDRGEQFF.

The CDR3 sequence is CASSHEDSQVSYNEQFF. The CDR3 DNA follows: TGCGCCAGCAGCCATGAAGATAGCCAGGTCTCCTACAATGAGCAGTTCTTC. This chain connects TRBV4-1 to TRBJ2-1; the D is unclear. V lost 3 bases, J lost 0 bases, and 15 bases lay in between. CDR3 size: 17 residues. Germline CDR1 MGHRA, CDR2 YSYEKL.

The chain has TRBV5-4 and TRBJ2-7, with D uncertain. The CDR3 spans 14 residues. The ends were cut back, 0 bases at V and 8 bases at J, with 15 bases in the middle. CDR1 and CDR2 from the germline V gene are SGHNT and YYREEE (reference sequence). CDR3 sequence: CASSLGALPSKQYF. The DNA of the CDR3 is TGTGCCAGCAGCTTGGGGGCGCTTCCCAGTAAGCAGTACTTC.

The table lists this clone with a count of one. The chain combines TRBV4-3 with TRBJ2-7; no definite D call. Trimming removed 0 bases from V and 2 bases from J, with 5 bases in between. CDR1 is LGHNA and CDR2 is YSLEER in the germline V gene. The CDR3 extends over 13 amino acids. Written as DNA, the CDR3 is TGCGCCAGCAGCCAAGATAGGACCTACGAGCAGTACTTC. The encoded protein is CASSQDRTYEQYF.

The chain links TRBV4-2 to TRBJ1-4, with 9 bases aligning to TRBD1. Germline values: CDR1 LGHNA, CDR2 YNFKEQ. V trimming: 5 bases; J trimming: 0 bases; junction bases outside the gene matches: 4. The length of the CDR3 is 16 residues. The CDR3 bases are TGTGCCAGCAGCTGGGACAGGGCCTCAACTAATGAAAAACTGTTTTTT. The encoded protein is CASSWDRASTNEKLFF.

This clone was counted a few times. The V gene is TRBV15, the J gene TRBJ2-1; no definite D call. Germline-derived CDR1 and CDR2 are LNHNV and YYDKDF (reference sequence). This CDR3 comprises 15 residues. The V end was cut by 0 bases, the J end by 4 bases, with 10 bases between. CDR3: CATSREKSPYNEQFF. Here the CDR3 DNA reads TGTGCCACCAGCAGAGAGAAGAGTCCATACAATGAGCAGTTCTTC.

The chain links TRBV19 to TRBJ2-7; D is ambiguous. V was pared by 2 bases and J by 1 base, with 18 bases between. The CDR3 spans 17 residues. CDR1 is LNHDA, CDR2 SQIVND, per germline (reference sequence). For the CDR3, the DNA is TGTGCCAGTAGTATATCTTTCGGGCGGCCAAATTCCTACGAGCAGTACTTC. It codes for CASSISFGRPNSYEQYF.

V and J are TRBV6-1 and TRBJ1-2; D possibly corresponds to TRBD1 (6 bases). Trimming stripped 6 bases from V and 13 bases from J, with 12 bases between. The germline gives CDR1 MNHNS, CDR2 SASEGT. The CDR3 contains 10 residues. CDR3 sequence reads: CASSAGEVTF. The CDR3 DNA sequence: TGTGCCAGCAGCGCAGGGGAGGTCACCTTC.

The chain is built from TRBV4-3 and TRBJ2-7; TRBD2 agrees at 10 bases. This CDR3 has 14 residues. The V and J ends lost 1 base and 6 bases, in that order; junction bases with no gene match: 3. CDR1 is LGHNA, CDR2 YSLEER, per germline. CDR3 loop: CASSQVLAGPEQYF. CDR3 nucleotides: TGCGCCAGCAGCCAAGTACTAGCGGGACCCGAGCAGTACTTC.

The chain uses TRBV6-1 and TRBJ2-6, with 7 nucleotides matching TRBD1. CDR1 is MNHNS and CDR2 is SASEGT in the germline V gene. V was clipped by 4 bases and J by 0 bases; unmatched bases: 0. This CDR3 contains 15 residues. CDR3 protein: CASSGQGSGANVLTF. The CDR3 DNA reads TGTGCCAGCAGTGGACAGGGCTCTGGGGCCAACGTCCTGACTTTC.

On this clone itself: A junction end diverges from the germline sequence, so it may reflect a read error. The V gene is TRBV7-9, the J gene TRBJ2-7; the D gene could be TRBD1 or TRBD2 (6 bases each). The CDR3 has 15 amino acids. Looked up from germline, CDR1 is SEHNR and CDR2 is FQNEAQ (reference sequence). CDR3 nucleotides: TGTGCCAGCAGCCCCCCCGGGGGCGGTCCCTACGAATGGGACTTC. Protein sequence: CASSPPGGGPYEWDF.

This rearrangement joins TRBV19 to TRBJ2-7; D gene unclear. Germline CDR1 reads LNHDA; CDR2 reads SQIVND (reference sequence). The germline V and J ends were trimmed by 4 bases and 1 base, with 8 bases remaining between them. This CDR3 has 13 amino acids. DNA of the CDR3: TGTGCCAGTAGTACCAGCGTTTCCTACGAGCAGTACTTC. It encodes CASSTSVSYEQYF. Based on the CDR3 plus reference TRBV19 and TRBJ2-7, the full variable domain is DGGITQSPKYLFRKEGQNVTLSCEQNLNHDAMYWYRQDPGQGLRLIYYSQIVNDFQKGDIAEGYSVSREKKESFPLTVTSAQKNPTAFYLCASSTSVSYEQYFGPGTRLTVT.

V gene TRBV2 combines with J gene TRBJ2-7, with D uncertain. Germline V gene data show CDR1 as SNHLY and CDR2 as FYNNEI. The CDR3 length is 16 residues. V lost 4 bases and J lost 4, with 20 bases in between. The DNA of the CDR3 is TGTGCCAGCAGTGTACAGTCAACAATCCTATTTTACGAGCAGTACTTC. Its translation is CASSVQSTILFYEQYF.

This chain connects TRBV7-4 to TRBJ2-7, with 9 bases fitting TRBD1. The CDR3 spans 15 residues. The germline V gene encodes CDR1 SGHVT and CDR2 SQSDAQ. J lost 3 bases, V lost 2 bases, and 5 bases had no gene match. CDR3: CASSLMTGGLYEQYF. The CDR3 coding sequence is TGTGCCAGCAGCTTAATGACAGGGGGACTCTACGAGCAGTACTTC.

The chain combines TRBV11-1 with TRBJ2-7; a possible D gene is TRBD2 (6 bases). The V end was cut by 5 bases, the J end by 6 bases, with 14 bases between. The length of the CDR3 is 13 residues. Germline V gene sequence: CDR1 SGHAT, CDR2 FQDESV (reference sequence). CDR3 amino acids: CASSQGTPAEQYF. Here the CDR3 DNA reads TGTGCCAGCAGCCAAGGGACTCCTGCCGAGCAGTACTTC.

The chain recombines TRBV29-1 with TRBJ2-1, with TRBD2 identical over 7 bases. There are 13 residues in the CDR3. The trim removed 7 bases at V and 1 base at J, leaving 4 bases unmatched. The germline V gene encodes CDR1 SQVTM and CDR2 ANQGSEA. The DNA for the CDR3 is TGCAGCGGTAGACTAGCTTCCTACAATGAGCAGTTCTTC. Protein: CSGRLASYNEQFF.

The chain has TRBV27 and TRBJ2-7; TRBD2 might be the D (5 bases). The CDR3 has 12 amino acids. V was clipped by 5 bases and J by 5 bases, with 10 bases between them. From germline, CDR1 is MNHEY and CDR2 SMNVEV (reference sequence). The CDR3, as DNA: TGTGCCAGCAGTCCCCGGGGTCACGAGCAGTACTTC. Amino acids: CASSPRGHEQYF.

This chain joins TRBV6-5 and TRBJ2-7; 7 nucleotides agree with TRBD2. J gave up 1 base and V 10 bases, and 10 bases lay outside the gene matches. Germline V gene sequence: CDR1 MNHEY, CDR2 SVGAGI. This CDR3 has 14 amino acids. The CDR3 bases are TGTGCCACCTTGCTTAGCGGGTTTTCCTACGAGCAGTACTTC. It is translated as CATLLSGFSYEQYF.

The chain is built from TRBV10-3 and TRBJ1-5, with D unresolved. V was cut by 0 bases and J by 0 bases, with 6 bases left in between. This CDR3 is 15 amino acids long. Germline assignment: CDR1 ENHRY and CDR2 SYGVKD. The CDR3 is CAISESIFSNQPQHF. DNA for the CDR3: TGTGCCATCAGTGAGTCTATATTTAGCAATCAGCCCCAGCATTTT.

This clone has only a few counts. V and J are TRBV4-2 and TRBJ1-1, with D perhaps matching TRBD1 (6 bases). V shed 6 bases and J shed 5 bases, with 7 bases lying between them. Per the germline V gene, CDR1 is LGHNA and CDR2 is YNFKEQ. CDR3 length: 11 amino acids. CDR3 amino acids: CASRGGTEAFF. The CDR3 nucleotides are TGTGCCAGCAGAGGGGGAACTGAAGCTTTCTTT.

This rearrangement joins TRBV7-8 to TRBJ2-1, with D unclear. V lost 7 bases and J 8 bases, leaving 12 bases between the germline ends. Germline CDR1 is SGHVS and CDR2 is FQNEAQ. The CDR3 loop spans 12 amino acids. This CDR3 is CASTRDADEQFF. In DNA form, the CDR3 reads TGTGCCAGCACCAGAGACGCCGATGAGCAGTTCTTC.

The chain carries TRBV4-3 and TRBJ2-3; D call uncertain. V lost 0 bases to trimming and J lost 14 bases, with 24 bases between them. The germline V gene has CDR1 LGHNA and CDR2 YSLEER. The CDR3 has 16 residues. CDR3 sequence reads: CASSQDADLGWVPRYF. CDR3 DNA: TGCGCCAGCAGCCAAGATGCCGACCTGGGGTGGGTCCCCCGGTATTTT.

This chain links TRBV7-2 with TRBJ2-2; D unresolved. V was clipped by 4 bases and J by 1 base, with 10 bases between them. This CDR3 region has 15 residues. CDR1 is SGHTA, CDR2 FQGNSA, per germline. Here the CDR3 reads CASSWVDLNTGELFF. The CDR3 bases are TGTGCCAGCAGCTGGGTCGACTTGAACACCGGGGAGCTGTTTTTT. Combining the CDR3 with reference TRBV7-2 and TRBJ2-2 gives the whole variable domain GAGVSQSPSNKVTEKGKDVELRCDPISGHTALYWYRQSLGQGLEFLIYFQGNSAPDKSGLPSDRFSAERTGGSVSTLTIQRTQQEDSAVYLCASSWVDLNTGELFFGEGSRLTVL.

CDR3 sequence: CATSLEGSSYEQYF. For the CDR3, the DNA is TGTGCCACCTCCCTCGAGGGCAGCTCCTACGAGCAGTACTTC. This chain uses TRBV19 with TRBJ2-7; a weak D match, TRBD2 (5 bases). The V and J ends lost 10 bases and 0 bases respectively, with 16 bases between them. Germline CDR1 LNHDA, CDR2 SQIVND (reference sequence). This CDR3 has 14 residues.

CDR3 bases: TGCGCCAGCAGCCAAACTGGGACAGGATACTACGAGCAGTACTTC. Amino acids: CASSQTGTGYYEQYF. This chain joins TRBV4-3 and TRBJ2-7; TRBD1 matches at 8 bases. Germline CDR1 and CDR2: LGHNA and YSLEER. V dropped 2 bases and J dropped 3; count of bases not matched to a gene: 6. The CDR3 spans 15 residues.